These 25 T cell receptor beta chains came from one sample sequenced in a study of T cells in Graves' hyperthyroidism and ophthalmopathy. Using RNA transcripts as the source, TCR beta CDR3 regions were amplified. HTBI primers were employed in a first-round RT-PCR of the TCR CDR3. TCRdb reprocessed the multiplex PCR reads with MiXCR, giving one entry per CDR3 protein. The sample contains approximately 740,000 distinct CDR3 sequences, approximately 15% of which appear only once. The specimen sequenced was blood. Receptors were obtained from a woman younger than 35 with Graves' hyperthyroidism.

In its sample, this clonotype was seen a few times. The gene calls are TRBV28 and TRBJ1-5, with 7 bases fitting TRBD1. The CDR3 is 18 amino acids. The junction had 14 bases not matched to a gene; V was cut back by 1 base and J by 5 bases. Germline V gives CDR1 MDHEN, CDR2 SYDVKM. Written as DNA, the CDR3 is TGTGCCAGCAGTTTATCCGTGGGGCTCACAGGGGTGGATCAGCCCCAGCATTTT. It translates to CASSLSVGLTGVDQPQHF.

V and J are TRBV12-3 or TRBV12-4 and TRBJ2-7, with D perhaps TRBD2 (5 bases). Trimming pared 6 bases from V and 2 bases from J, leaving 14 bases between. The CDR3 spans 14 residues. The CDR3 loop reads CASSFGLTPYEQYF. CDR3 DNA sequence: TGTGCCAGCAGCTTTGGACTTACCCCCTACGAGCAGTACTTC.

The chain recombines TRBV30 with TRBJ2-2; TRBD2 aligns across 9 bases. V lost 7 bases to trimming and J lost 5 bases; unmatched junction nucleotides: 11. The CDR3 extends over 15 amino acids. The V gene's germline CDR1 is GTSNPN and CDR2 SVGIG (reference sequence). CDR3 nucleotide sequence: TGTGCCTACGGTAAAGGACTAGCGAGAACCGGGGAGCTGTTTTTT. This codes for CAYGKGLARTGELFF.

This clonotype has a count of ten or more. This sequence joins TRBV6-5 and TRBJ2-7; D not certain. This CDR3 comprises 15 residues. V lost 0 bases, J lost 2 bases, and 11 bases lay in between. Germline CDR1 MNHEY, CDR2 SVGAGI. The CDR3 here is CASSYSSDRAYEQYF. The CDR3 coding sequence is TGTGCCAGCAGTTACTCAAGTGACCGAGCCTACGAGCAGTACTTC.

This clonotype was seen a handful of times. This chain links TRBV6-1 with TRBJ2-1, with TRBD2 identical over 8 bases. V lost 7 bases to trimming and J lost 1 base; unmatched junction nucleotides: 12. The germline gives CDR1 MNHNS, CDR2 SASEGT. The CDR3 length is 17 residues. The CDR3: CASIKVLQRESYNEQFF. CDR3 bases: TGTGCCAGCATTAAGGTCCTTCAGCGGGAGTCCTACAATGAGCAGTTCTTC.

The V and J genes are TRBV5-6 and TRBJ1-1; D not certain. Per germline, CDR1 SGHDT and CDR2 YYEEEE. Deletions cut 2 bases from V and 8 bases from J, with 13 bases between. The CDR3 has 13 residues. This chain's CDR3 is CASSFDGPQEAFF. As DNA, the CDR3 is TGTGCCAGCAGCTTCGATGGCCCCCAGGAAGCTTTCTTT.

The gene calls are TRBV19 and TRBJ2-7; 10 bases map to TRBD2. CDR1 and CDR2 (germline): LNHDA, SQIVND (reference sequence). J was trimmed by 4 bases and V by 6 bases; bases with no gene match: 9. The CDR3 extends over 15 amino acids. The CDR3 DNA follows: TGTGCCAGTAGGGCCGCTAGCGGGAGAGGGTACGAGCAGTACTTC. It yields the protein CASRAASGRGYEQYF.

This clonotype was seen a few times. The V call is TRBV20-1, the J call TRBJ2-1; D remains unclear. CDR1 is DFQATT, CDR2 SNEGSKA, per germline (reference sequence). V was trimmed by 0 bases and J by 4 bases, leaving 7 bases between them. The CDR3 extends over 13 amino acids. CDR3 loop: CSARDRGYNEQFF. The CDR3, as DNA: TGCAGTGCTAGAGATCGAGGTTACAATGAGCAGTTCTTC.

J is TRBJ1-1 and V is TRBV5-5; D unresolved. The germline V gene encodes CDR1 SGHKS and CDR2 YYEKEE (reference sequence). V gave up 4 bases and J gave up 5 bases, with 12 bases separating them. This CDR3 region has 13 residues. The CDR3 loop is CASSPEVRTEAFF. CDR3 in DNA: TGTGCCAGCAGCCCCGAGGTCCGAACTGAAGCTTTCTTT.

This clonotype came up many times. Here the CDR3 reads CASVRAGPYSNQPQHF. Written as DNA, the CDR3 is TGTGCCAGCGTCAGGGCAGGACCCTATAGCAATCAGCCCCAGCATTTT. The J gene is TRBJ1-5, the V gene TRBV6-1, with D possibly TRBD1 on 5 matching bases. This CDR3 has 16 amino acids. V lost 8 bases and J 0 bases, leaving 17 bases between the germline ends. Germline lookup yields CDR1 MNHNS and CDR2 SASEGT.

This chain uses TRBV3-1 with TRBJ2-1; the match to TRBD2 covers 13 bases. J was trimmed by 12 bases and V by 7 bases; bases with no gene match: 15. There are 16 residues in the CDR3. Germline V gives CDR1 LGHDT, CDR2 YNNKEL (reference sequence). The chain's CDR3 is CASTLLGGLAGLRQFF. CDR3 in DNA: TGTGCCAGCACCCTCTTGGGGGGACTAGCGGGATTACGGCAGTTCTTC.

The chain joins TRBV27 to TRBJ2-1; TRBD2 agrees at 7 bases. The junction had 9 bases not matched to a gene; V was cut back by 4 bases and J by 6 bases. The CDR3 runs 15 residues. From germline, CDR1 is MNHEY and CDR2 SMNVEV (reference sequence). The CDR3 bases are TGTGCCAGCAGTTCCGTCGGTTGGACTAGCAATGAGCAGTTCTTC. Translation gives CASSSVGWTSNEQFF.

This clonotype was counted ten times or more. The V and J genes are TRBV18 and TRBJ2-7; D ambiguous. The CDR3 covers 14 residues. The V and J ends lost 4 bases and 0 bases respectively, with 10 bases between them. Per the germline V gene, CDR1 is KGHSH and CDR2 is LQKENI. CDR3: CASSQSRNSYEQYF. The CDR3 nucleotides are TGTGCCAGCTCACAATCGAGAAACTCCTACGAGCAGTACTTC.

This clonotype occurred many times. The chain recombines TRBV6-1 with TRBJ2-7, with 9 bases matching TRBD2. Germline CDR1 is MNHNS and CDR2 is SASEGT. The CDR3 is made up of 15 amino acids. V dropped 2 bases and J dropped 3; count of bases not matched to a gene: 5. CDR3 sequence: CASSETTSGYYEQYF. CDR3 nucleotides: TGTGCCAGCAGTGAAACTACTAGCGGGTACTACGAGCAGTACTTC.

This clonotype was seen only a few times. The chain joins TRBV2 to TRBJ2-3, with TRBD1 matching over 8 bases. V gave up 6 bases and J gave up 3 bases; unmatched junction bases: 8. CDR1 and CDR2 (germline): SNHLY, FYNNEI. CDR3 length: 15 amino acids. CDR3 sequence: CASRKRTGGTDTQYF. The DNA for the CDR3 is TGTGCCAGCAGGAAAAGAACAGGGGGGACAGATACGCAGTATTTT.

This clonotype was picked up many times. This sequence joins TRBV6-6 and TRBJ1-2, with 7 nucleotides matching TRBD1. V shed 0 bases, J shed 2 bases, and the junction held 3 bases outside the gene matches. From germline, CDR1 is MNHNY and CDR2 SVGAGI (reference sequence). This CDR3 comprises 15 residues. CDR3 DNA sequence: TGTGCCAGCAGTTACTCGCCGACAGGGAACTATGGCTACACCTTC. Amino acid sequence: CASSYSPTGNYGYTF.

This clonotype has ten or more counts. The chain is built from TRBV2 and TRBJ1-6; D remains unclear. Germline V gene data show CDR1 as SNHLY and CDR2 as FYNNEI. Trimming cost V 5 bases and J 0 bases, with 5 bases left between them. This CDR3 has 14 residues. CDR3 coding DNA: TGTGCCAGCAGTCCTAACTCCTATAATTCACCCCTCCACTTT. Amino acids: CASSPNSYNSPLHF.

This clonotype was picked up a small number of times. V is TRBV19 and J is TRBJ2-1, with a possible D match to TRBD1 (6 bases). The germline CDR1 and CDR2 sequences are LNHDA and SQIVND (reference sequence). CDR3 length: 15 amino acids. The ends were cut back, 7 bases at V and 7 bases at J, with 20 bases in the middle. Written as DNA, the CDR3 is TGTGCCAGTAAGGCGAGACAGGACGCTTCTAATGAGCAGTTCTTC. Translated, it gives CASKARQDASNEQFF.

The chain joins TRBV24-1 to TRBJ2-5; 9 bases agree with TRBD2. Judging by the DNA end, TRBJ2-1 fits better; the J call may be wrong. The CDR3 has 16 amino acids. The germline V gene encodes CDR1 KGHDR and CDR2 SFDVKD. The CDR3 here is CATSDFGGRAGETQFF. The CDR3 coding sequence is TGTGCCACCAGTGATTTTGGCGGGAGGGCCGGCGAGACCCAGTTCTTC.

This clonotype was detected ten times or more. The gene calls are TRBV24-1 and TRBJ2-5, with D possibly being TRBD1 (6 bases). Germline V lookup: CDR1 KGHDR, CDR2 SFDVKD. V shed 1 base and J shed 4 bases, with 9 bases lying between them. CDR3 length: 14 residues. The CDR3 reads CATSDFTRGETQYF. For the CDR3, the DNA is TGTGCCACCAGTGATTTTACCAGGGGAGAGACCCAGTACTTC.

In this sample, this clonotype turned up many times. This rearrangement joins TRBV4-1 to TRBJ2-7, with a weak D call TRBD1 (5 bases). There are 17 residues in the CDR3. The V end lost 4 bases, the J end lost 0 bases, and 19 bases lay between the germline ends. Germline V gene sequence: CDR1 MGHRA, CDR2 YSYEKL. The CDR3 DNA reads TGCGCCAGCAGCCTCCGAACTGGCGACAGCTACTCCTACGAGCAGTACTTC. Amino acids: CASSLRTGDSYSYEQYF.

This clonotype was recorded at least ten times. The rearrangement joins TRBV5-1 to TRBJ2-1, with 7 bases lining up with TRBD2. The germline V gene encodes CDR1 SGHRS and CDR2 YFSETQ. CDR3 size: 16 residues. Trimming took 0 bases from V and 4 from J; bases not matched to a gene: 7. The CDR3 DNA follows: TGCGCCAGCAGCTTGGAGGCGAGCGGGGTGTACAATGAGCAGTTCTTC. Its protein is CASSLEASGVYNEQFF.

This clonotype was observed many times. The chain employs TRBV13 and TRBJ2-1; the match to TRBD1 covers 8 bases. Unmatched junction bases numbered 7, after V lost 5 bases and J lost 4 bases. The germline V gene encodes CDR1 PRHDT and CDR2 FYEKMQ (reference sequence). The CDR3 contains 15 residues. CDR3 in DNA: TGTGCCAGCAGCCTCCGGGACAGGCCGTACAATGAGCAGTTCTTC. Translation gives CASSLRDRPYNEQFF.

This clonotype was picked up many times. The chain's CDR3 is CASSPPDGPKNIQYF. The DNA of the CDR3 is TGTGCCAGCAGTCCCCCGGACGGACCTAAAAACATTCAGTACTTC. The chain uses TRBV12-3 or TRBV12-4 and TRBJ2-4; no reliable D call. V shed 5 bases and J shed 4 bases, with 15 bases lying between them. This CDR3 region has 15 residues.

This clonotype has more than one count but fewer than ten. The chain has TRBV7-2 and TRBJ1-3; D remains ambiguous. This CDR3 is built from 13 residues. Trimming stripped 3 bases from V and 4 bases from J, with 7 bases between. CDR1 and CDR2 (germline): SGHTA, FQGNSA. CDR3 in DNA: TGTGCCAGCAGCTTTGGTCCAGGAAACACCATATATTTT. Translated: CASSFGPGNTIYF. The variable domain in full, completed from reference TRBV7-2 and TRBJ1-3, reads GAGVSQSPSNKVTEKGKDVELRCDPISGHTALYWYRQSLGQGLEFLIYFQGNSAPDKSGLPSDRFSAERTGGSVSTLTIQRTQQEDSAVYLCASSFGPGNTIYFGEGSWLTVV.